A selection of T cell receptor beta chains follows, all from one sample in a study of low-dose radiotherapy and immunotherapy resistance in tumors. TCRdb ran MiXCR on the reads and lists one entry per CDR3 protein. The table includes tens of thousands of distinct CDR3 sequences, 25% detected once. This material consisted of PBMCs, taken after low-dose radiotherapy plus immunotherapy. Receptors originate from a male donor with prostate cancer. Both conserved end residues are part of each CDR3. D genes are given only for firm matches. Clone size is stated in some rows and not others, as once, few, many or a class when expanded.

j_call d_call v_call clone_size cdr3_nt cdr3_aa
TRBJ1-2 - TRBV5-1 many TGCGCCAGCAGCTTGGTGATTGAGCGTGGCTACACCTTC CASSLVIERGYTF
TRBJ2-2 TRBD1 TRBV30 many TGTGCCTGGACTCCGGGACAGCCGGATACCGGGGAGCTGTTTTTT CAWTPGQPDTGELFF
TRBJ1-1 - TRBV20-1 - TGCAGTGCTCCCAGAAATTTACAGGGTGACACTGAAGCTTTCTTT CSAPRNLQGDTEAFF
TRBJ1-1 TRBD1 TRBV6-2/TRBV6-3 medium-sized TGTGCCAGCAGTTACAGTAGGGACAGGGGGCAGGCCCTCCCTGAAGCTTTCTTT CASSYSRDRGQALPEAFF
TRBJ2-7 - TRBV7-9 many TGTGCCAGCAGCTTACAGGGGGGCTCCTACGAGCAGTACTTC CASSLQGGSYEQYF
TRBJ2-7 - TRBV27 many TGTGCCAGCAGTCCAATTTCAGTTGCAGGGAACACCTACGAGCAGTACTTC CASSPISVAGNTYEQYF
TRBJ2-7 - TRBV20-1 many TGCAGTGCAAGAACCGGGAAAAACGAGCAGTACTTC CSARTGKNEQYF
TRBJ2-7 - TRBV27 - TGTGCCAGCAGTTTATCGTTGGGTCAGACCTACGAGCAGTACTTC CASSLSLGQTYEQYF
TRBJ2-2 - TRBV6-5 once TGTGCCAGCAGTTACGGAAACGAAGGGACCGGGGAGCTGTTTTTT CASSYGNEGTGELFF
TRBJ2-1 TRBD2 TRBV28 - TGTGCCAGCTTGGGACTAGCGGGGGCCCGCAGCTCCTACAATGAGCAGTTCTTC CASLGLAGARSSYNEQFF
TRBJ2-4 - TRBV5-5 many TGTGCCAGCAGCTTAGGGCTATCCGGAGGGGAAAACATTCAGTACTTC CASSLGLSGGENIQYF
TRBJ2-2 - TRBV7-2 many TGTGCCAGCAGCTCCCTCCAGGGGGGGCCCGGGGAGCTGTTTTTT CASSSLQGGPGELFF
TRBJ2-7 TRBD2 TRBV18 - TGTGCCAGCTCCCCCGGGACTAGCGGGAGCAAGGAGCAGTACTTC CASSPGTSGSKEQYF
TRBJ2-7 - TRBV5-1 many TGCGCCAGCAGCTTGGAGACAGCTCCCTACGAGCAGTACTTC CASSLETAPYEQYF
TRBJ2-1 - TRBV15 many TGTGCCACCAGCAGAGATATGGGGGTCTCCTACAATGAGCAGTTCTTC CATSRDMGVSYNEQFF
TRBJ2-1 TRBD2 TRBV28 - TGTGCCAGCAGTCCTACCGGGACTAGCGGGTTTCCGTTCTTC CASSPTGTSGFPFF
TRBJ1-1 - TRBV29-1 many TGCAGCGTTGGGGACGGACGTAACACTGAAGCTTTCTTT CSVGDGRNTEAFF
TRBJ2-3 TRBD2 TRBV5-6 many TGTGCCAGCAGCTCACTTAGACTAGCGGTGTCCACAGATACGCAGTATTTT CASSSLRLAVSTDTQYF
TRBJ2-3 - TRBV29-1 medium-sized TGCAGCGTGAGAGATAGTGAGGCGTATTTT CSVRDSEAYF
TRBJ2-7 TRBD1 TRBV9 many TGTGCCAGCAGCCCCGGGGGACAGGGTGACGAGCAGTACTTC CASSPGGQGDEQYF